Shown below are 13 T cell receptor beta chains from a single sample sequenced in a study of regulatory T cells in long-lasting Graves disease. CDR3 regions were amplified by Arm-PCR using iRepertoire HTBI primers to build TCR beta libraries. Each CDR3 protein is one row after TCRdb ran MiXCR on the multiplex PCR reads. The repertoire consists of fewer than 550,000 distinct CDR3 sequences, with 20% to 25% occurring once and the leading ten covering less than 9%. Stated time point: persistent/refractory GD, antithyroid drugs over 5 years with positive TRAb. The TCR library was made from RNA that had been extracted from PBMCs in TRIzol. Sequences were derived from peripheral blood mononuclear cells (PBMCs), sampled when the disease was refractory, from a patient treated with antithyroid drugs. These receptors were taken from a female donor with Graves disease.

This clonotype appeared a few times. V usage is TRBV29-1 and J usage is TRBJ2-4; TRBD1 is a possible D gene (5 bases). The CDR3 runs 11 residues. Trimming removed 6 bases from V and 8 bases from J, with 11 bases in between. Germline lookup yields CDR1 SQVTM and CDR2 ANQGSEA. The DNA for the CDR3 is TGCAGCGTACCAGGGCGTGACATTCAGTACTTC. It encodes CSVPGRDIQYF.

In the case of this clonotype: This may arise from a read error, as a much more abundant clone is one base away. The genes are TRBV7-3 and TRBJ2-7; maybe TRBD2 (6 bases). The CDR3 sequence is 14 residues long. The germline V and J ends were trimmed by 5 bases and 6 bases, with 17 bases remaining between them. Germline V gene data show CDR1 as SGHTA and CDR2 as FQGTGA. The CDR3 loop reads CASSPGGGTCEQYF. The CDR3 DNA reads as TGTGCCAGCAGCCCCGGTGGAGGGACCTGCGAGCAGTACTTC. The complete variable domain, with remaining parts taken from reference TRBV7-3 and TRBJ2-7, reads GAGVSQTPSNKVTEKGKYVELRCDPISGHTALYWYRQSLGQGPEFLIYFQGTGAADDSGLPNDRFFAVRPEGSVSTLKIQRTERGDSAVYLCASSPGGGTCEQYFGPGTRLTVT.

The chain is built from TRBV29-1 and TRBJ2-2; D may be TRBD2 (5 bases). CDR3 size: 19 residues. Germline CDR1 SQVTM, CDR2 ANQGSEA. The germline V and J ends were trimmed by 3 bases and 1 base, with 24 bases remaining between them. As DNA, the CDR3 is TGCAGCGTTGAGGCTGCGGGCGGATCTACTTTCGAGAACACCGGGGAGCTGTTTTTT. Protein: CSVEAAGGSTFENTGELFF.

Only a few counts were recorded for this clonotype. The genes are TRBV7-2 and TRBJ2-7; TRBD2 matches at 14 bases. With V trimmed by 3 bases and J by 3 bases, 4 bases remained unmatched. Germline assignment: CDR1 SGHTA and CDR2 FQGNSA. This CDR3 has 16 residues. Here the CDR3 reads CASSLTSGRAFYEQYF. As DNA, the CDR3 is TGTGCCAGCAGCTTGACTAGCGGGAGGGCCTTCTACGAGCAGTACTTC.

This clonotype was seen many times. The chain combines TRBV28 with TRBJ2-5; tentatively, D is TRBD2 (6 bases). The CDR3 length is 15 residues. CDR1 is MDHEN, CDR2 SYDVKM, per germline. V was trimmed by 5 bases and J by 6 bases, leaving 19 bases between them. In nucleotides, the CDR3 is TGTGCCAGCAGTCCCCTGTCGGGCGGGATAAAGACCCAGTACTTC. Protein product: CASSPLSGGIKTQYF. The full variable domain, its missing parts supplied by reference TRBV28 and TRBJ2-5, is DVKVTQSSRYLVKRTGEKVFLECVQDMDHENMFWYRQDPGLGLRLIYFSYDVKMKEKGDIPEGYSVSREKKERFSLILESASTNQTSMYLCASSPLSGGIKTQYFGPGTRLLVL.

A few counts support this clonotype. The chain links TRBV28 to TRBJ1-5; D gene unclear. V lost 8 bases and J 0 bases, leaving 20 bases between the germline ends. There are 17 residues in the CDR3. CDR1 and CDR2 (germline): MDHEN, SYDVKM. The CDR3 coding sequence is TGTGCCAGCCTCCGAAGGCAGAACGGGTATAGCAATCAGCCCCAGCATTTT. Translating it yields CASLRRQNGYSNQPQHF.

This clonotype was recorded many times. The chain is built from TRBV11-2 and TRBJ2-5, with 9 bases fitting TRBD1. The CDR3 extends over 13 amino acids. The V gene's germline CDR1 is SGHAT and CDR2 FQNNGV. Unmatched junction bases numbered 3, after V lost 5 bases and J lost 5 bases. The CDR3 sequence is CASSRTGAETQYF. CDR3 nucleotide sequence: TGTGCCAGCAGCAGGACAGGGGCGGAGACCCAGTACTTC.

This clonotype was detected many times. CDR3 residues: CASSEANSGGAGYEQYF. CDR3 bases: TGTGCCAGCAGTGAAGCGAATAGCGGGGGGGCCGGGTACGAGCAGTACTTC. V is TRBV2 and J is TRBJ2-7; 11 nucleotides line up with TRBD2. Trimming removed 0 bases from V and 4 bases from J; junction bases left unmatched: 8. The CDR3 covers 17 residues. Germline V gene lookup returns CDR1 SNHLY and CDR2 FYNNEI.

In its sample, this clonotype was seen many times. This sequence joins TRBV12-3 or TRBV12-4 and TRBJ1-1; 8 nucleotides line up with TRBD1. V was clipped by 2 bases and J by 4 bases; unmatched bases: 6. The CDR3 consists of 15 residues. The CDR3 loop is CASSLISTGGTEAFF. CDR3 DNA sequence: TGTGCCAGCAGTTTAATTTCTACAGGGGGCACTGAAGCTTTCTTT.

This clonotype has only a few counts. Here the CDR3 reads CSVGLNEQYF. DNA of the CDR3: TGCAGTGTGGGGTTGAACGAGCAGTACTTC. The V and J genes are TRBV20-1 and TRBJ2-7; D is undetermined. The germline gives CDR1 DFQATT, CDR2 SNEGSKA (reference sequence). Trimming shortened V by 7 bases and J by 5 bases, and 9 bases separated the two germline ends. The CDR3 consists of 10 residues.

In its sample, this clonotype was seen many times. The chain is built from TRBV11-2 and TRBJ1-1; D call uncertain. Trimming removed 7 bases at V and 4 bases at J, with 7 bases between. Germline V gene sequence: CDR1 SGHAT, CDR2 FQNNGV. CDR3 length: 11 residues. The CDR3 here is CASNAITEAFF. CDR3 DNA: TGTGCCAGCAATGCGATCACTGAAGCTTTCTTT.

This clonotype was seen repeatedly, ten times or more. The gene calls are TRBV20-1 and TRBJ2-6, with D unclear. Trimming removed 0 bases at V and 0 bases at J, with 6 bases between. This CDR3 region has 15 residues. Germline-derived CDR1 and CDR2 are DFQATT and SNEGSKA (reference sequence). CDR3 in DNA: TGCAGTGCTAGAGAGGAGAGCTCTGGGGCCAACGTCCTGACTTTC. Translation gives CSAREESSGANVLTF.

This clonotype was seen a handful of times. CDR3 nucleotide sequence: TGTGCCAGCAGCTATCCGGGACAGGGGGGCAGAGGGCGTGGGGCCAACGTCCTGACTTTC. Residues: CASSYPGQGGRGRGANVLTF. This chain uses TRBV7-8 with TRBJ2-6; the match to TRBD1 covers 11 bases. The CDR3 has 20 amino acids. CDR1 and CDR2 (germline): SGHVS, FQNEAQ. Trimming took 4 bases from V and 3 from J; bases not matched to a gene: 14. Looking up the rest from reference TRBV7-8 and TRBJ2-6 gives the full variable domain: GAGVSQSPRYKVAKRGQDVALRCDPISGHVSLFWYQQALGQGPEFLTYFQNEAQLDKSGLPSDRFFAERPEGSVSTLKIQRTQQEDSAVYLCASSYPGQGGRGRGANVLTFGAGSRLTVL.